The T cell receptor (beta chain) under discussion was sequenced for a study of T cell responses to AZD1222 COVID-19 vaccine (dated by TCRdb to the early 2020s). For context, the study as a whole: AZD1222 recipients with second doses at about 4 weeks or about 12 weeks were pooled, because spike-specific TCR depth and breadth did not differ between schedules. TCR sequencing was performed for 230 to 250 trial participants, of whom about 200 were given two doses of AZD1222 and around 25 were given two doses of MenACWY control vaccine. Enrollment into the trials was organized by age into subgroups of 18-55, 56-69 and 70-plus years, and those subgroups contained roughly 150, 30 and 60 TCR-sequenced participants, respectively. What the work shows at the level of the full study, not this receptor alone: Participants were mostly white British, with more females than males. The authors suggested clonal diversity may have been underestimated. Because no day 14 peak-response samples were available, repertoires were characterized only after the peak T cell response. The vaccine-associated CD4 TCRs covered the entire spike protein, and the dominant responses fell in regions 160-218 and 743-854. Reportedly, almost half of the unique spike-specific TCRs recognized epitopes lying outside the regions that are mutated in the B.1.351 and B.1.1.7 variants. After two AZD1222 doses, both the breadth and the depth of spike-specific TCRs were significantly higher than at day 0 and than in MenACWY recipients. Conclusions about previously exposed vaccinees are limited, since just six AZD1222 recipients were seropositive for SARS-CoV-2 at baseline. In the small 56-69-year group, the increase in depth fell short of significance, most likely because of low power.

With regard to this clone: Which antigen it targets is not known. There are no base qualities to consult, and no much larger clone falls within one base.

Trimming at the junction amounts to 2 bases on V and 2 bases on J, and the germline ends lie 9 bases apart. Looking up the germline V gene (reference sequence) yields CDR1 SGHKS and CDR2 YYEKEE. Spanning cysteine to phenylalanine, the CDR3 consists of 14 amino acids. Kept here is only the CDR3 DNA, which spans 42 bases and is read in frame from base 1. The sample's time point label is to be understood as: baseline before first vaccination. The vaccinee samples were drawn from two UK trials, COV001 and COV002, one of which was a single-blind randomized controlled phase 2/3 trial testing AZD1222 (ChAdOx1 nCoV-19) in healthy adults. Trial participant PBMC samples were collected at day 0 and day 28 after the second dose for TCRbeta chain sequencing. The CDR3 regions of human TCRbeta chains were subjected to immunosequencing. The paper's processing steps were these. TCRs in the repertoires were compared against a reference library of SARS-CoV-2-specific TCRs that had been generated with the MIRA antigen-specificity platform. Breadth was defined as the fraction of unique TCRs that were SARS-CoV-2-associated. Depth was defined as the fraction of total T cells that were SARS-CoV-2-associated. Using the MIRA data, every spike-specific TCR was mapped to the spike region that the TCR reacted to and assigned to either a CD4 or a CD8 class. Log10-transformed breadth and depth values were compared by one-way ANOVA with Sidak's multiple comparisons tests. TCRdb holds this immuneACCESS table with in-frame rearrangements only. Some clones are missing; in checked studies, unresolved V genes explain under half, and the rest has no known cause. V, J and clone size derive from that table, while D and trimming were established from the DNA sequence. In all, the sample holds about 100,000 clones, and about 83% of those were seen once. The top ten clonotypes cover over 3% of the sample.

The receptor was derived from an adult in good health. The sequenced sample was peripheral blood, obtained on day 0 of AZD1222 vaccination. The rearranged chain carries TRBV5-5 and TRBJ2-3; the D gene is perhaps TRBD1 or TRBD2, each of them matching over 5 bases. At the DNA level, the sequence is TGTGCCAGCAGCTTTGGGGGAACCACAGATACGCAGTATTTT. Translated, this gives CASSFGGTTDTQYF.